The rows below give T cell receptor beta chains drawn from one sample of a study of Graves' ophthalmopathy and Graves' hyperthyroidism. TCRdb re-derived calls from the multiplex PCR reads in MiXCR, one entry per CDR3 protein. The table lists approximately 640,000 distinct CDR3 sequences, just over 40% of them singletons. Sequenced input: peripheral blood. These receptors all come from an adult man with Graves' ophthalmopathy. Both conserved end residues are part of each CDR3. The D gene is left open where the match is weak. A row's size may be missing; if present it is once, few, many or a size class.

CDR3 DNA: TGTGCCAGCTTAGAGGCCCCCTTTTATGGCTACACCTTC
CDR3 protein: CASLEAPFYGYTF
V gene: TRBV2
D gene: .
J gene: TRBJ1-2
clone size: .

CDR3 DNA: TGCAGCGCCGACAGGTCGGAAACTGAAGCTTTCTTT
CDR3 protein: CSADRSETEAFF
V gene: TRBV29-1
D gene: .
J gene: TRBJ1-1
clone size: many

CDR3 DNA: TGTGCCAGCAGCGTAGGGGACGAGCAGTACTTC
CDR3 protein: CASSVGDEQYF
V gene: TRBV9
D gene: .
J gene: TRBJ2-7
clone size: few

CDR3 DNA: TGTGCCAGCAGTGAGGGGACAGGGGGGAGAGAGGTGCAGTACTTC
CDR3 protein: CASSEGTGGREVQYF
V gene: TRBV2
D gene: TRBD1
J gene: TRBJ2-7
clone size: .

CDR3 DNA: TGTGCCAGCAGCTTAACAACGTCTAGCTATGGCTACACCTTC
CDR3 protein: CASSLTTSSYGYTF
V gene: TRBV7-9
D gene: .
J gene: TRBJ1-2
clone size: .

CDR3 DNA: TGTGCCAGCAGTGAATACGCAGGGAGACCCTATGGCTACACCTTC
CDR3 protein: CASSEYAGRPYGYTF
V gene: TRBV25-1
D gene: .
J gene: TRBJ1-2
clone size: .

CDR3 DNA: TGTGCCAGCAGCTTCCCAGGCCCCGGACAGGGGGGCATCTACGAGCAGTACTTC
CDR3 protein: CASSFPGPGQGGIYEQYF
V gene: TRBV7-9
D gene: TRBD1
J gene: TRBJ2-7
clone size: .

CDR3 DNA: TGTGCCAGCAGCTTATCACCCCGGGAGACCCAGTACTTC
CDR3 protein: CASSLSPRETQYF
V gene: TRBV7-6
D gene: .
J gene: TRBJ2-5
clone size: many

CDR3 DNA: TGTGCCAGCAGCTCCACTAGCGGGAGGTTCTCCTACGAGCAGTACTTC
CDR3 protein: CASSSTSGRFSYEQYF
V gene: TRBV7-9
D gene: TRBD2
J gene: TRBJ2-7
clone size: many

CDR3 DNA: TGTGCCAGCAGCCAGACAGGGGGGGATGAAAAACTGTTTTTT
CDR3 protein: CASSQTGGDEKLFF
V gene: TRBV7-9
D gene: TRBD1
J gene: TRBJ1-4
clone size: many

CDR3 DNA: TGTGCCAGCAGCCAAGATTTTTCCAGAAACTACGAGCAGTACTTC
CDR3 protein: CASSQDFSRNYEQYF
V gene: TRBV4-2
D gene: .
J gene: TRBJ2-7
clone size: .

CDR3 DNA: TGTGCCAGCAGCTTATTCGGGGGGCCCGGGACCGGGGAGCTGTTTTTT
CDR3 protein: CASSLFGGPGTGELFF
V gene: TRBV7-9
D gene: .
J gene: TRBJ2-2
clone size: .

CDR3 DNA: TGTGCCAGCACTTTTGCAAGGAGACCTACGGGGGGCTACACCTTC
CDR3 protein: CASTFARRPTGGYTF
V gene: TRBV12-3/TRBV12-4
D gene: .
J gene: TRBJ1-2
clone size: .

CDR3 DNA: TGTGCCAGCAGCAGTAGCCCAGAGAACACCGGGGAGCTGTTTTTT
CDR3 protein: CASSSSPENTGELFF
V gene: TRBV7-6
D gene: .
J gene: TRBJ2-2
clone size: .

CDR3 DNA: TGTGCCATCGACCCAAACCCGGCTAGCGGGAGCTCAGATACGCAGTATTTT
CDR3 protein: CAIDPNPASGSSDTQYF
V gene: TRBV10-3
D gene: TRBD2
J gene: TRBJ2-3
clone size: once

CDR3 DNA: TGTGCCAGTAGCCAGGGACAGAGCACAGATACGCAGTATTTT
CDR3 protein: CASSQGQSTDTQYF
V gene: TRBV19
D gene: TRBD1
J gene: TRBJ2-3
clone size: .

CDR3 DNA: TGTGCCAGCAGCCCTGGACCGGGCAAGGGGTCCACTGAAGCTTTCTTT
CDR3 protein: CASSPGPGKGSTEAFF
V gene: TRBV2
D gene: .
J gene: TRBJ1-1
clone size: .

CDR3 DNA: TGCAGCTTCACAGGGTCCCAGGGCACTGAAGCTTTCTTT
CDR3 protein: CSFTGSQGTEAFF
V gene: TRBV29-1
D gene: .
J gene: TRBJ1-1
clone size: once